These T cell receptor beta chains were read from a single sample in a study of early T cells in non-severe SARS-CoV-2 infection. TCRdb processed the 5' RACE reads anew with MiXCR; each CDR3 protein has one entry. The repertoire consists of tens of thousands of distinct CDR3 sequences, with less than 7.5% occurring once and the leading ten covering about 2.8%. This specimen consisted of whole blood, obtained at baseline. Receptor source: an adult who was a healthcare worker with PCR-confirmed SARS-CoV-2 infection or an uninfected control (not recorded which). Each CDR3 is given with its conserved first and last residue. A D gene is named only where the DNA matches it firmly. Not all rows give a size; the values are once, few, many and, for expanded clones, a class.

clone size	V gene	J gene	D gene	CDR3 protein	CDR3 DNA
many	TRBV20-1	TRBJ2-5	-	CSAGPGETQYF	TGCAGTGCTGGGCCGGGGGAGACCCAGTACTTC
many	TRBV18	TRBJ2-7	-	CASSQGGDTTYEQYF	TGTGCCAGCTCACAAGGAGGGGACACAACTTACGAGCAGTACTTC
many	TRBV7-9	TRBJ2-7	-	CASSLGGGGYEQYF	TGTGCCAGCAGCTTAGGAGGAGGGGGTTACGAGCAGTACTTC
many	TRBV20-1	TRBJ1-1	TRBD1	CSARPGGLVAFF	TGCAGTGCTAGACCAGGGGGCTTGGTAGCTTTCTTT
many	TRBV5-1	TRBJ2-1	-	CASSLTLDEQFF	TGCGCCAGCAGTTTAACCCTCGATGAGCAGTTCTTC
many	TRBV6-1	TRBJ2-7	TRBD1	CASSEARGQGYEQYF	TGTGCCAGCAGTGAAGCGAGGGGACAGGGCTACGAGCAGTACTTC
-	TRBV20-1	TRBJ1-6	-	CSATDGSYSSPLHF	TGCAGTGCTACCGACGGCTCCTATAGTTCACCCCTCCACTTT
many	TRBV20-1	TRBJ1-4	-	CSARDPRVLGEKLFF	TGCAGTGCTAGAGATCCCAGGGTGTTGGGTGAAAAACTGTTTTTT
few	TRBV4-3	TRBJ2-7	-	CASSQGGVLSYEQYF	TGCGCCAGCAGCCAAGGGGGGGTCTTATCCTACGAGCAGTACTTC
many	TRBV9	TRBJ2-2	-	CASSVVAGELFF	TGTGCCAGCAGCGTAGTTGCCGGGGAGCTGTTTTTT
-	TRBV12-5	TRBJ2-7	-	CASGLPYIPRLHESYEQYF	TGTGCTAGTGGTTTGCCCTATATCCCTCGCCTCCACGAGTCCTACGAGCAGTACTTC
-	TRBV5-1	TRBJ2-5	TRBD2	CASSPVTSEETQYF	TGCGCCAGCAGCCCCGTGACTAGCGAAGAGACCCAGTACTTC
many	TRBV6-1	TRBJ2-3	-	CASSEGPSSSTDTQYF	TGTGCCAGCAGTGAGGGACCGTCTTCTAGCACAGATACGCAGTATTTT
many	TRBV9	TRBJ2-5	-	CASSVEKAKETETQYF	TGTGCCAGCAGCGTAGAGAAGGCTAAGGAGACAGAGACCCAGTACTTC
many	TRBV20-1	TRBJ1-2	TRBD1	CSAPTGTGGYGYTF	TGCAGTGCTCCCACCGGGACAGGGGGCTATGGCTACACCTTC
many	TRBV9	TRBJ2-7	-	CASSPGKGREQYF	TGTGCCAGCAGCCCAGGCAAGGGGCGGGAGCAGTACTTC
-	TRBV5-1	TRBJ2-7	-	CASSSGYEQYF	TGCGCCAGCAGTTCTGGGTACGAGCAGTACTTC
-	TRBV5-4	TRBJ2-3	-	CASRAVLSTDTQYF	TGTGCCAGCAGGGCGGTTCTGAGCACAGATACGCAGTATTTT
many	TRBV7-9	TRBJ2-7	TRBD2	CASSFGTSGGEQYF	TGTGCCAGCAGCTTCGGGACTAGCGGGGGCGAGCAGTACTTC
few	TRBV19	TRBJ2-5	-	CATGRSSVETQYF	TGTGCCACCGGACGGTCATCAGTCGAGACCCAGTACTTC
-	TRBV7-2	TRBJ2-3	-	CASSRGTPASTDTQYF	TGTGCCAGCAGCAGGGGGACACCGGCGTCCACAGATACGCAGTATTTT
many	TRBV4-3	TRBJ2-7	-	CASSQGTDRISYEQYF	TGCGCCAGCAGCCAGGGCACTGACAGGATCTCCTACGAGCAGTACTTC
many	TRBV6-6	TRBJ1-2	-	CASRPAASYGYTF	TGTGCCAGCAGGCCGGCGGCCAGCTACGGCTACACCTTC
few	TRBV2	TRBJ2-2	-	CASSASNTGELFF	TGTGCCAGCAGTGCATCGAACACCGGGGAGCTGTTTTTT
many	TRBV29-1	TRBJ1-1	-	CSVDWEAHTEAFF	TGCAGCGTTGATTGGGAAGCCCACACTGAAGCTTTCTTT
-	TRBV7-2	TRBJ2-3	-	CASSSSSGTDTQYF	TGTGCCAGCAGCTCCTCTTCTGGCACAGATACGCAGTATTTT
medium-sized	TRBV5-6	TRBJ2-7	-	CASSPGGTGSYEQYF	TGTGCCAGCAGCCCGGGGGGGACAGGGAGCTACGAGCAGTACTTC
many	TRBV20-1	TRBJ2-3	-	CSAAYGWTDTQYF	TGCAGTGCTGCATACGGTTGGACAGATACGCAGTATTTT
few	TRBV5-1	TRBJ2-2	-	CASSSSGPNTGELFF	TGCGCCAGCAGCTCCTCGGGACCTAATACCGGGGAGCTGTTTTTT
many	TRBV5-5	TRBJ2-7	-	CASSLFDVGSYEQYF	TGTGCCAGCAGCTTGTTCGACGTCGGGTCCTACGAGCAGTACTTC
many	TRBV25-1	TRBJ1-2	TRBD1	CASSHGQAGYTF	TGTGCCAGCAGTCACGGACAGGCTGGCTACACCTTC
-	TRBV5-1	TRBJ1-1	-	CASSLGRERPNTEAFF	TGCGCCAGCAGCTTGGGGAGGGAGCGGCCTAACACTGAAGCTTTCTTT
many	TRBV28	TRBJ2-7	-	CASTQPGYEQYF	TGTGCCAGCACCCAGCCGGGCTACGAGCAGTACTTC
-	TRBV10-2	TRBJ1-1	-	CASSETVGNTEAFF	TGCGCCAGCAGCGAGACAGTGGGGAACACTGAAGCTTTCTTT
-	TRBV18	TRBJ1-4	-	CASSPPAQRDGEKLFF	TGTGCCAGCTCACCACCGGCGCAGCGGGACGGTGAAAAACTGTTTTTT